This T cell receptor beta chain originates from a study of blood T cell repertoires in COVID-19 (dated by TCRdb to the early 2020s). Looking at the study overall: Collaborator samples came from the United States, Italy and Spain and covered acute and convalescent phases of COVID-19. The prospective study material was composed of cDNA or gDNA derived from T cells, B-cell-depleted T cells, or PBMCs. Subjects who had been exposed to COVID-19, were actively infected with it, or had recovered from it provided the deeply sampled blood TCRbeta repertoires that made up the dataset. The repertoires were made available in a free public database intended to serve as a resource for research on the immune response to SARS-CoV-2. Samples were obtained from the ongoing ImmuneRACE study (first 160 participants) and from about 1,300 subjects provided by 6 global collaborators. Nearly every sample came with metadata listing a de-identified subject ID, COVID-19 status, age in years and sex. HLA class I and class II types, where available, came from metadata supplied by the sample provider rather than from assay-based typing.

The CDR3 runs 11 residues from the cysteine to the phenylalanine. The DNA shown is the 33-base CDR3, in frame from base 1. CDR1 is given as DFQATT and CDR2 as SNEGSKA, both from the germline V gene (reference sequence). As concerns this clone: Which antigen it targets is not known. The germline gene is not matched at one end of the junction; a read error may be the cause.

Enrolling through a virtual design, the prospective study's participants ranged in age from roughly 18 to 95 years and lived across around 25 United States geographic areas. In the prospective study, participants were assigned to cohorts based on the clinical history participants reported in a screening survey and a study questionnaire. ImmuneRACE Cohort 3 recovered participants were defined by two consecutive negative NP/OP PCR tests, healthcare professional clearance, or symptom resolution. Each participant in the prospective study had whole blood, serum and a nasopharyngeal or oropharyngeal swab collected by mobile phlebotomists. Participants in the prospective study had the option to provide additional blood draws and questionnaires over an approximately 2-month period. Prospective study blood samples were shipped either frozen or at room temperature before DNA extraction. Broader findings and caveats from the paper: Clinical and demographic metadata were provided uncurated, with the amount varying by source and participant.

TCRbeta CDR3 regions were amplified from genomic DNA using the immunoSEQ Assay, a bias-controlled multiplex PCR. The study's processing was this. Nucleated cell counts per sample were estimated from amplification of reference gene primers within the assay. Sequence reads were collapsed and filtered to measure the absolute abundance of every unique TCRbeta CDR3 rearrangement. For each sample, productive Simpson clonality was calculated as the square root of Simpson's diversity index across productive rearrangements. TCRdb mirrors the immuneACCESS table, restricted to in-frame sequences. Some clones are absent from its copies; in checked studies, under half trace to an unresolved V gene, and the reason for the others is unknown. Clonal size and the V and J genes are those of that table, whereas D and trimming came from the DNA. The sample includes some 390,000 clones, with approximately 89% observed a single time. The ten largest clonotypes hold 1.5% to 2% of the sample.

This receptor was taken from a woman in her twenties or thirties who had recovered from COVID-19. The rearrangement combines TRBV20-1 with TRBJ2-2; the D segment could be TRBD2, given 6 matching bases. The sample was PBMCs or T cells enriched from blood (not recorded which). The DNA is TGCAGTGCAATCGCGAACGGGGGGCTGTTTTTT. This sequence encodes CSAIANGGLFF.